This section outlines one T cell receptor (beta chain) sequence together with its context. The antigen remains unidentified. TCRdb recomputed calls from the 5' RACE reads with MiXCR, one row per CDR3 protein. The sample has some 290,000 distinct CDR3 sequences, about 10% seen once. The germline CDR1 and CDR2 sequences are SGHDT and YYEEEE. Trimming cost V 2 bases and J 0 bases, with 8 bases left between them. The CDR3 covers 14 residues. The data derive from a study of T cells after yellow fever vaccination. General observations from the study: Re-detected after boosting: most primary clones, about 96% of CD4 and 80% to 90% of CD8.

The source is a man younger than 35 who received the YFV17D yellow fever vaccine. The V and J genes are TRBV5-6 and TRBJ2-5, with no clear D. Sequenced here: CD4+ T cells sorted from PBMCs, sampled 45 days after the yellow fever booster vaccination. The CDR3 coding sequence is TGTGCCAGCAGCTTTATCGCCAACCAAGAGACCCAGTACTTC. Amino acid sequence: CASSFIANQETQYF.